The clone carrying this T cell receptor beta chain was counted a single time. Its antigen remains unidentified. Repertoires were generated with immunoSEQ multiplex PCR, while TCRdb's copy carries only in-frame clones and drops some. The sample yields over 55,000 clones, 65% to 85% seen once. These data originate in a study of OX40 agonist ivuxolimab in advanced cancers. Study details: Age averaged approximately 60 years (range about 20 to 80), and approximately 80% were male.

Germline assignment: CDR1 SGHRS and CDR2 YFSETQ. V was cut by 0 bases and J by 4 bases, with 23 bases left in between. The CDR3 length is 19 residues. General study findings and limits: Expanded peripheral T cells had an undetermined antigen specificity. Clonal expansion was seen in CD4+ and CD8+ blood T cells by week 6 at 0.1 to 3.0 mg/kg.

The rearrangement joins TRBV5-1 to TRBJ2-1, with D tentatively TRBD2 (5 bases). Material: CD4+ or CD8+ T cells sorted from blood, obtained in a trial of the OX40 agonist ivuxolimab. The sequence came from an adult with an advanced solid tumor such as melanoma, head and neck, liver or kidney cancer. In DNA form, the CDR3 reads TGCGCCAGCAGCTTGGCGCCCTCTATAACGGGAAAAGGGTACAATGAGCAGTTCTTC. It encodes CASSLAPSITGKGYNEQFF.